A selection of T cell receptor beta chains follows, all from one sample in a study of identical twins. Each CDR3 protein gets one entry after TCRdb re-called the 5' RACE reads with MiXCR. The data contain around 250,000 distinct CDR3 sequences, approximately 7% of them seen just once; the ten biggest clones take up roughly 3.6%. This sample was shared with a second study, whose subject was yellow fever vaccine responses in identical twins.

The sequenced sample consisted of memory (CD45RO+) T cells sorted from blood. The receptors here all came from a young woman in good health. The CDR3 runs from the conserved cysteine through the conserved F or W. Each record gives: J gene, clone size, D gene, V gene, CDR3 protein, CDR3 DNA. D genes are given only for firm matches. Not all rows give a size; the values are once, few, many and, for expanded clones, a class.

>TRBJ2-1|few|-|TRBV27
CASSPRSGYNEQFF
TGTGCCAGCAGTCCTCGTAGCGGCTACAATGAGCAGTTCTTC
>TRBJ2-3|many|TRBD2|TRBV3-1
CASSLRGEDTQYF
TGTGCCAGCAGCCTCCGGGGGGAAGATACGCAGTATTTT
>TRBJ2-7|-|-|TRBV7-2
CASSLSRDWYYEQYF
TGTGCCAGCAGCTTAAGTCGGGACTGGTACTACGAGCAGTACTTC
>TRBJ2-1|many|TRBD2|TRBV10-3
CATGLGLAGAADNNEQFF
TGTGCCACGGGGCTGGGACTAGCGGGAGCCGCCGATAACAATGAGCAGTTCTTC
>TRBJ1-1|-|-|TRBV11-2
CASSLAARASEAFF
TGTGCCAGCAGCTTAGCGGCCAGGGCTAGTGAAGCTTTCTTT
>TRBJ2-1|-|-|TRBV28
CASSFGGKEVEQFF
TGTGCCAGCAGTTTCGGCGGGAAAGAGGTTGAGCAGTTCTTC
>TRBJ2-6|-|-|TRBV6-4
CASQERPGANVLTF
TGTGCCAGTCAGGAGCGGCCTGGGGCCAACGTCCTGACTTTC
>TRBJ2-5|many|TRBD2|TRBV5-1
CASSLTGTSQETQYF
TGCGCCAGCAGCCTGACCGGGACTAGCCAAGAGACCCAGTACTTC
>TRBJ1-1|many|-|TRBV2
CASSLRVWENTEAFF
TGTGCCAGCAGTCTCCGGGTTTGGGAGAACACTGAAGCTTTCTTT
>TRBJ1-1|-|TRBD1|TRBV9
CASSVDPRTGNKAFF
TGTGCCAGCAGCGTAGATCCCCGGACAGGTAACAAAGCTTTCTTT
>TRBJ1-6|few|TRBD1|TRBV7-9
CASSLSDRGDYNSPLHF
TGTGCCAGCAGCTTGTCTGACAGGGGAGACTATAATTCACCCCTCCACTTT
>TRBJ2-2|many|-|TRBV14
CASSRQAINTGELFF
TGTGCCAGCAGCCGACAGGCGATCAACACCGGGGAGCTGTTTTTT
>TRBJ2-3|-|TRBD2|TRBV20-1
CSARGAGATDTQYF
TGCAGTGCTAGAGGAGCGGGAGCCACAGATACGCAGTATTTT
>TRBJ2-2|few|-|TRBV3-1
CASSQGRGNTGELFF
TGTGCCAGCAGCCAAGGACGCGGAAACACCGGGGAGCTGTTTTTT
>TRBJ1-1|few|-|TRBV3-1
CASSQQTMNTEAFF
TGTGCCAGCAGCCAGCAGACTATGAACACTGAAGCTTTCTTT
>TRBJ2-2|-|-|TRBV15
CATSNIPSTTGELFF
TGTGCCACCAGCAACATTCCTAGCACCACCGGGGAGCTGTTTTTT
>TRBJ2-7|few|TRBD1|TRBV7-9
CASSLGTGADEQYF
TGTGCCAGCAGCTTAGGGACAGGAGCCGACGAGCAGTACTTC
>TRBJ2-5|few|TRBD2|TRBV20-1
CSARDRGGGARQTQYF
TGCAGTGCTAGAGATCGTGGCGGGGGGGCCCGTCAGACCCAGTACTTC
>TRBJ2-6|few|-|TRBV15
CATSPVPSGANVLTF
TGTGCCACCTCTCCGGTTCCCTCTGGGGCCAACGTCCTGACTTTC
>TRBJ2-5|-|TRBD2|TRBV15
CATSRSWTSGMETQYF
TGTGCCACCAGCAGATCCTGGACTAGCGGGATGGAGACCCAGTACTTC
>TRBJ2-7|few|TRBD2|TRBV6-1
CASSRSGNRYEQYF
TGTGCCAGCAGTCGCAGCGGGAACCGGTACGAGCAGTACTTC
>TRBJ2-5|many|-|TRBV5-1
CASSLVRQETQYF
TGCGCCAGCAGCTTGGTTCGGCAAGAGACCCAGTACTTC
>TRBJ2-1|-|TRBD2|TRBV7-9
CASSLYGGSAYNEQFF
TGTGCCAGCAGCTTATACGGCGGGAGCGCCTACAATGAGCAGTTCTTC
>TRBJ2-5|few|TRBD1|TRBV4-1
CASSRGTGSGGETQYF
TGCGCCAGCAGCCGCGGGACAGGGAGCGGTGGAGAGACCCAGTACTTC
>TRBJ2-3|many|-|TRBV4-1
CASSQRRTPESTDTQYF
TGCGCCAGCAGCCAAAGAAGGACTCCGGAAAGCACAGATACGCAGTATTTT
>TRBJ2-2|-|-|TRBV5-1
CASSLGGQRAGELFF
TGCGCCAGCAGCCTGGGAGGACAGAGAGCGGGGGAGCTGTTTTTT
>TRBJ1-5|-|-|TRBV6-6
CASSYSNGQPQHF
TGTGCCAGCAGTTACTCGAATGGTCAGCCCCAGCATTTT
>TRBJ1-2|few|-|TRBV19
CASSISAFRGYTF
TGTGCCAGTAGTATTTCGGCGTTTCGGGGCTACACCTTC
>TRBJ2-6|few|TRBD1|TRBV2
CASSGDRAGANVLTF
TGTGCCAGCAGTGGGGACAGGGCTGGGGCCAACGTCCTGACTTTC
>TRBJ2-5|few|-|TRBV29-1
CSVGQQGETQYF
TGCAGCGTTGGGCAACAAGGGGAGACCCAGTACTTC
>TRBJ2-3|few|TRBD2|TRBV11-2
CASSLELTSSDTQYF
TGTGCCAGCAGCTTAGAGTTGACTAGCTCAGATACGCAGTATTTT
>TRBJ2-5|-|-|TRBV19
CASTVPTGETQYF
TGTGCCAGTACTGTCCCCACTGGAGAGACCCAGTACTTC
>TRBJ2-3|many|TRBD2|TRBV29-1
CSLVEVSGVRSTDTQYF
TGCAGCCTGGTGGAGGTGAGCGGGGTCCGTAGCACAGATACGCAGTATTTT
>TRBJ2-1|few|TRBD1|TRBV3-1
CASSSDRGRYNEQFF
TGTGCCAGCAGCTCCGACAGGGGAAGGTACAATGAGCAGTTCTTC
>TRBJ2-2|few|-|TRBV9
CASSVRGINTGELFF
TGTGCCAGCAGCGTAAGGGGAATTAACACCGGGGAGCTGTTTTTT
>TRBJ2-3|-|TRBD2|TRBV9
CASSAGTSGPHSTDTQYF
TGTGCCAGCAGCGCCGGGACTAGCGGACCCCATAGCACAGATACGCAGTATTTT
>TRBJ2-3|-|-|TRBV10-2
CASSDGGSTQYF
TGCGCCAGCAGTGACGGAGGGTCTACGCAGTATTTT
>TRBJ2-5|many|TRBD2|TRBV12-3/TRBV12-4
CASRNSTSGKETQYF
TGTGCCAGCAGGAACTCGACTAGCGGGAAAGAGACCCAGTACTTC
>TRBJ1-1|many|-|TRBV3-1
CASSLSQNWGVNTEAFF
TGTGCCAGCAGCCTTTCGCAGAATTGGGGGGTGAACACTGAAGCTTTCTTT
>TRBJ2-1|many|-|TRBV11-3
CASSSGSGTYNEQFF
TGTGCCAGCAGCTCGGGTTCCGGGACTTACAATGAGCAGTTCTTC
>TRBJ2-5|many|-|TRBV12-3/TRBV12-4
CASSRSTRETQYF
TGTGCCAGCAGCCGCAGTACACGAGAGACCCAGTACTTC
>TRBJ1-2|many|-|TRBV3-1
CASSQVGGYTF
TGTGCCAGCAGCCAAGTGGGTGGCTACACCTTC
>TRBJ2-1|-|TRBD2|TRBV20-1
CSASWSGRVYEQFF
TGCAGTGCTAGTTGGAGCGGGAGGGTTTATGAGCAGTTCTTC
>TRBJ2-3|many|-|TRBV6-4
CASSRSSTDTQYF
TGTGCCAGCAGTCGCTCTAGCACAGATACGCAGTATTTT
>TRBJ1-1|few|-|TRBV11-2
CASSLAQGYTEAFF
TGTGCCAGCAGCTTAGCACAGGGATACACTGAAGCTTTCTTT
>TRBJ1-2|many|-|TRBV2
CASSERGTANYGYTF
TGTGCCAGCAGTGAACGGGGGACGGCTAACTATGGCTACACCTTC
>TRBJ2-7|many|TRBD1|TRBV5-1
CASSLAQGGSEQYF
TGCGCCAGCAGCTTGGCACAGGGGGGATCCGAGCAGTACTTC
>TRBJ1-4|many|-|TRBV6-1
CASIGGDEKLFF
TGTGCCAGCATTGGAGGGGACGAAAAACTGTTTTTT